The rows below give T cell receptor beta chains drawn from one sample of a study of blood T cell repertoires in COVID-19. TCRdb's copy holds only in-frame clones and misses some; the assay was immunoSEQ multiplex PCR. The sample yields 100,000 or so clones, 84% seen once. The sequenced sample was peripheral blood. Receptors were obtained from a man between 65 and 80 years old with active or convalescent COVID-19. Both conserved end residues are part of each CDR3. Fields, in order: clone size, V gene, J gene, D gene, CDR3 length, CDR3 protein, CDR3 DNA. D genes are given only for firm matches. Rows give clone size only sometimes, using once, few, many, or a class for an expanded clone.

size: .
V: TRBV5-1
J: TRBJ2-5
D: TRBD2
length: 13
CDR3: CASKRGSQETQYF
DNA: TGCGCCAGTAAGCGGGGCAGCCAAGAGACCCAGTACTTC

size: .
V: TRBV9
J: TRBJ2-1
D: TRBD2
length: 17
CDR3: CASSTQRASGWKDEQFF
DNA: TGTGCCAGCAGCACCCAAAGGGCTAGCGGGTGGAAGGATGAGCAGTTCTTC

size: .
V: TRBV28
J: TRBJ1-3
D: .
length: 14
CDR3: CASSTQGVRRAIYF
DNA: TGTGCCAGCAGCACTCAGGGCGTTCGAAGGGCCATATATTTT

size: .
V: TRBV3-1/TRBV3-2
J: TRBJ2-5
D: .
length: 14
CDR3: CASSRATGLETQYF
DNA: TGTGCCAGCAGCCGAGCAACAGGGTTAGAGACCCAGTACTTC

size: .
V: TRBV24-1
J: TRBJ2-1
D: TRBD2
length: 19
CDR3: CATSDLRTSGGASYNEQFF
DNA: TGTGCCACCAGTGATTTAAGGACTAGCGGGGGGGCCTCCTACAATGAGCAGTTCTTC

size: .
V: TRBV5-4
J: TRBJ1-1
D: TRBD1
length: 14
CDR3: CASSSQGASTEAFF
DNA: TGTGCCAGCAGCTCCCAGGGGGCGTCCACTGAAGCTTTCTTT

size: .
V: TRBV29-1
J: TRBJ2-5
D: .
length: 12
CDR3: CSAKTAQETQYF
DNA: TGCAGCGCGAAAACAGCTCAAGAGACCCAGTACTTC

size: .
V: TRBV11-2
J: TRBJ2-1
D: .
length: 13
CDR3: CASSLRRDNEQFF
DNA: TGTGCCAGCAGCTTAAGAAGAGACAATGAGCAGTTCTTC

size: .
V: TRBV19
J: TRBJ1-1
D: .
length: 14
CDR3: CASSIRGQNTEAFF
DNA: TGTGCCAGTAGTATCCGGGGTCAGAACACTGAAGCTTTCTTT

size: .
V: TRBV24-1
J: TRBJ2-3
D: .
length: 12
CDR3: CATSDLPDTQYF
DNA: TGTGCCACCAGTGATCTCCCCGATACGCAGTATTTT

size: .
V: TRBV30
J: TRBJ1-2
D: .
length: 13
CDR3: CAWSKGGDYGYTF
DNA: TGTGCCTGGAGTAAAGGGGGGGACTATGGCTACACCTTC

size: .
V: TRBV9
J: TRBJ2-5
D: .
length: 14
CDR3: CASSVGRAQETQYF
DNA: TGTGCCAGCAGCGTAGGGCGGGCCCAAGAGACCCAGTACTTC

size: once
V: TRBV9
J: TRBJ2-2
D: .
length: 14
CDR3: CASSVADGSGELFF
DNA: TGTGCCAGCAGCGTGGCAGACGGGTCCGGGGAGCTGTTTTTT

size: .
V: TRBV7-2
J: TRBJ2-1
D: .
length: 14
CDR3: CASSVHRGGDEQFF
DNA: TGTGCCAGCAGCGTACACAGGGGGGGCGATGAGCAGTTCTTC

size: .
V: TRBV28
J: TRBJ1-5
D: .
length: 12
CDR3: CASSLQYQPQHF
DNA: TGTGCCAGCAGTTTACAGTATCAGCCCCAGCATTTT

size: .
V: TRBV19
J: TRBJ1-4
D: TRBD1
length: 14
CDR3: CASSPQGSNEKLFF
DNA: TGTGCCAGTAGCCCACAGGGGTCTAATGAAAAACTGTTTTTT

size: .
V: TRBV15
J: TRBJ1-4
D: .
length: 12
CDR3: CASSRDGEKLFF
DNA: TGTGCCTCCTCTCGGGATGGTGAAAAACTGTTTTTT

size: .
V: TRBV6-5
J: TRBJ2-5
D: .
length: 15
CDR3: CASSYRGLGGETQYF
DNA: TGTGCCAGCAGTTACCGGGGACTCGGTGGAGAGACCCAGTACTTC

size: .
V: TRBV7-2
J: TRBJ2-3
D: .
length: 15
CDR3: CASSLGQVYTDTQYF
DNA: TGTGCCAGCAGCTTAGGACAGGTGTACACAGATACGCAGTATTTT

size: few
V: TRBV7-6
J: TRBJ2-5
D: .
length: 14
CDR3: CASSLGTAQETQYF
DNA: TGTGCCAGCAGCTTAGGGACAGCACAAGAGACCCAGTACTTC

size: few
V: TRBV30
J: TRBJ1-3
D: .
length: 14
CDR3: CAWSVGGTGNTIYF
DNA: TGTGCCTGGAGTGTGGGGGGGACTGGAAACACCATATATTTT

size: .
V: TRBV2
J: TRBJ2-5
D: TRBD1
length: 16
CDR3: CASSSTGDFSGKTQYF
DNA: TGTGCCAGCAGTTCTACAGGGGATTTTTCCGGGAAGACCCAGTACTTC

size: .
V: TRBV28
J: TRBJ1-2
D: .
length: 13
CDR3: CASSLQGIYGYTF
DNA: TGTGCCAGCAGTTTACAGGGAATCTATGGCTACACCTTC

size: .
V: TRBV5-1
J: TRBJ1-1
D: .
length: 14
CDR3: CASSSRQRNTEAFF
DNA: TGCGCCAGCAGCTCCAGACAGCGGAACACTGAAGCTTTCTTT

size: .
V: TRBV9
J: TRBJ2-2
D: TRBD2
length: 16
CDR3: CASSVERRGVTGELFF
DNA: TGTGCCAGCAGCGTAGAGCGGCGGGGGGTCACCGGGGAGCTGTTTTTT

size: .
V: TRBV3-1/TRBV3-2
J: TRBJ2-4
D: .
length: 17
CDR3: CASSQDNLALAKNIQYF
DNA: TGTGCCAGCAGCCAAGACAACTTAGCTTTGGCCAAAAACATTCAGTACTTC

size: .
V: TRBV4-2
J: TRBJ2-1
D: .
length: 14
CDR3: CASSPLATYNEQFF
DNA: TGTGCCAGCAGCCCGCTAGCGACCTACAATGAGCAGTTCTTC

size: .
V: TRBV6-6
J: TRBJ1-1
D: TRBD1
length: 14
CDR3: CASSPGQGNTEAFF
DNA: TGTGCCAGCAGCCCGGGACAGGGGAACACTGAAGCTTTCTTT

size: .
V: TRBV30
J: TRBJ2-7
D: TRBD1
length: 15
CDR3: CAWSVLGGRAYEQYF
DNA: TGTGCCTGGAGTGTACTAGGGGGCAGGGCCTACGAGCAGTACTTC

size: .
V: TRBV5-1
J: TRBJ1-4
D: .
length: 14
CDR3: CASSSGGLGEKLFF
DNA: TGCGCCAGCAGCTCTGGTGGGCTTGGTGAAAAACTGTTTTTT

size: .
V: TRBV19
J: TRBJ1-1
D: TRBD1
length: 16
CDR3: CASSIGTGVLNTEAFF
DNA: TGTGCCAGTAGTATAGGGACAGGGGTTTTGAACACTGAAGCTTTCTTT

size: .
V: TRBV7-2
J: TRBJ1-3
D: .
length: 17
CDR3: CASSLAGSRVVGNTIYF
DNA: TGTGCCAGCAGCTTAGCCGGTTCCAGGGTGGTAGGAAACACCATATATTTT

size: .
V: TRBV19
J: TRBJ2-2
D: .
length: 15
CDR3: CASTEGAGWTGELFF
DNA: TGTGCCAGTACCGAAGGGGCAGGGTGGACCGGGGAGCTGTTTTTT

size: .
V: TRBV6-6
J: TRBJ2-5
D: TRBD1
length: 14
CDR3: CASSTGTGQETQYF
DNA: TGTGCCAGCAGTACCGGGACAGGGCAAGAGACCCAGTACTTC

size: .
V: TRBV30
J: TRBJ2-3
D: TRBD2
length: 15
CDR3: CAWSRTSGGPNTQYF
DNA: TGTGCCTGGAGTCGGACTAGCGGGGGGCCAAATACGCAGTATTTT

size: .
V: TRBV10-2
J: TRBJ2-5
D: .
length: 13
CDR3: CASTGDRSETQYF
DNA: TGCGCCAGCACGGGGGACCGGTCAGAGACCCAGTACTTC

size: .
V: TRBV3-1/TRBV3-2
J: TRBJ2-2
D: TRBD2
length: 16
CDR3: CASSPLAGVNTGELFF
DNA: TGTGCCAGCAGCCCACTAGCGGGGGTAAACACCGGGGAGCTGTTTTTT

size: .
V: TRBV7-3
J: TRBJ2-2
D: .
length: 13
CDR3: CASSLIVTGELFF
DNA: TGTGCCAGCAGCTTAATCGTCACCGGGGAGCTGTTTTTT

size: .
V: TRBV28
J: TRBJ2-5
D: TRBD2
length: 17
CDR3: CASSFRRGTSGKETQYF
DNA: TGTGCCAGCAGTTTTCGCCGGGGGACTAGCGGAAAAGAGACCCAGTACTTC

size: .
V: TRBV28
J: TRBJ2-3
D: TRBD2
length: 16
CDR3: CASSPSAGGRTDTQYF
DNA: TGTGCCAGCAGTCCCTCAGCGGGGGGGCGCACAGATACGCAGTATTTT

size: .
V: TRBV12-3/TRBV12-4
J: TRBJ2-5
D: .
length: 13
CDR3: CASSRSGMETQYF
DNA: TGTGCCAGCAGTCGATCAGGGATGGAGACCCAGTACTTC

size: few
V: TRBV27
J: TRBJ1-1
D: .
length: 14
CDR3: CASSSPGLGTEAFF
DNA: TGTGCCAGCAGTTCCCCCGGTCTTGGCACTGAAGCTTTCTTT

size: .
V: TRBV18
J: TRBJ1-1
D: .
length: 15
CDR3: CASSPVQQGPTEAFF
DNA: TGTGCCAGCTCACCGGTACAACAGGGACCCACTGAAGCTTTCTTT

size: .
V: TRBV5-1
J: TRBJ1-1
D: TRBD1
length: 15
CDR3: CASSLGFGTGDEAFF
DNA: TGCGCCAGCAGCTTGGGATTTGGGACAGGAGACGAAGCTTTTTTT

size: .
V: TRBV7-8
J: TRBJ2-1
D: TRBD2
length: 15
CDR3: CASSLGAGGPSEQFF
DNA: TGTGCCAGCAGCTTAGGAGCGGGGGGGCCAAGTGAGCAGTTCTTC

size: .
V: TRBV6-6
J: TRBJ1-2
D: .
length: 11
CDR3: CASTYRGGYTF
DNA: TGTGCCAGTACTTATAGGGGGGGCTACACCTTC

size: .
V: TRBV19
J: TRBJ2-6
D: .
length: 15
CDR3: CASRADPSGANVLTF
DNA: TGTGCCTCCCGAGCGGACCCGTCTGGGGCCAACGTCCTGACTTTC

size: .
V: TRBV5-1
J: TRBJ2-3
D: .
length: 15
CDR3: CASSLNGGPMDTQYF
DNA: TGCGCCAGCAGCTTAAACGGGGGGCCTATGGATACGCAGTATTTT

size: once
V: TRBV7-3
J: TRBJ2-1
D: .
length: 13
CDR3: CASSSGAYNEQFF
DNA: TGTGCCAGCAGCTCCGGGGCCTACAATGAGCAGTTCTTC

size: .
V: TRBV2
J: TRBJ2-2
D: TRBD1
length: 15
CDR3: CASSGRTGKPGELFF
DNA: TGTGCCAGCAGTGGCCGGACAGGGAAACCCGGGGAGCTGTTTTTT

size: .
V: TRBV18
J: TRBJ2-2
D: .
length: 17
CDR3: CASSPWLASNFAGELFF
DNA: TGTGCCAGCTCTCCCTGGCTAGCGTCTAATTTTGCCGGGGAGCTGTTTTTT

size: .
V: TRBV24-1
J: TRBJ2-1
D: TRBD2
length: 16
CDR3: CATSDFQSSGFDEQFF
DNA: TGTGCCACCAGTGATTTTCAGTCTAGCGGTTTCGATGAGCAGTTCTTC

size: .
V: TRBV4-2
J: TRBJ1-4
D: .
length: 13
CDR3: CASSQAGGEKLFF
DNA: TGTGCCAGCAGCCAAGCTGGGGGCGAAAAACTGTTTTTT

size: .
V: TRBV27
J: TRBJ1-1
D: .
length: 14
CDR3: CASSFVGVGTEAFF
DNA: TGTGCCAGCAGTTTTGTAGGGGTAGGTACTGAAGCTTTCTTT

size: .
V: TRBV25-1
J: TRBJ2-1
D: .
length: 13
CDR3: CASSAGPYNEQFF
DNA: TGTGCCAGCAGCGCGGGGCCATACAATGAGCAGTTCTTC